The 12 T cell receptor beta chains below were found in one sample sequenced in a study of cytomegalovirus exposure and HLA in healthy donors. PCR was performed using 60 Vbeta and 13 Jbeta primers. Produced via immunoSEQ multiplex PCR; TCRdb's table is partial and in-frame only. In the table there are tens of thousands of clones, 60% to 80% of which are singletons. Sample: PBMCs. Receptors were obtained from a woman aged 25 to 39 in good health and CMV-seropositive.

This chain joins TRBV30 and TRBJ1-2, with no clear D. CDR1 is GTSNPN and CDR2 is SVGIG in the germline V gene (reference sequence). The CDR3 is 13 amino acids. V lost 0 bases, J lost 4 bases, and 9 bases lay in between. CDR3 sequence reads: CAWSVVPSYGYTF. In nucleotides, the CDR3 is TGTGCCTGGAGTGTGGTCCCTAGCTATGGCTACACCTTC.

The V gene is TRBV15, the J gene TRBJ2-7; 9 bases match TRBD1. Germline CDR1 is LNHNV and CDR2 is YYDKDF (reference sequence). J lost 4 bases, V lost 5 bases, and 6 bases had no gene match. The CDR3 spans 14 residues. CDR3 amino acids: CATSGGTGRYEQYF. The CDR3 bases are TGTGCCACCAGCGGAGGGACAGGGAGGTACGAGCAGTACTTC.

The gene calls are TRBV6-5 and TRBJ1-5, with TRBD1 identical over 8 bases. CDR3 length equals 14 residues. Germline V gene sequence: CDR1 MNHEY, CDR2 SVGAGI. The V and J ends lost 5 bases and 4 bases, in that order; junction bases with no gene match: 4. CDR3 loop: CASSTGTGNQPQHF. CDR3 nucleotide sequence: TGTGCCAGCAGTACCGGGACAGGTAATCAGCCCCAGCATTTT.

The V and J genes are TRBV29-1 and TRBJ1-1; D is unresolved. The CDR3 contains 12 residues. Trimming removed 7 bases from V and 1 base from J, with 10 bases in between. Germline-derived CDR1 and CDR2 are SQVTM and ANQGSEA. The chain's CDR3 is CSATPGNTEAFF. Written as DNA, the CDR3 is TGCAGCGCGACCCCAGGGAACACTGAAGCTTTCTTT.

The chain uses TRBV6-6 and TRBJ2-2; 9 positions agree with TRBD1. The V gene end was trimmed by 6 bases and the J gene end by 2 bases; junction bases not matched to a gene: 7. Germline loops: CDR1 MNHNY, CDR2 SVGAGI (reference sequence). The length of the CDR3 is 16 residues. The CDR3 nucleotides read TGTGCCAGCAGACGATCGGGACAGGGAAACACCGGGGAGCTGTTTTTT. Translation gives CASRRSGQGNTGELFF.

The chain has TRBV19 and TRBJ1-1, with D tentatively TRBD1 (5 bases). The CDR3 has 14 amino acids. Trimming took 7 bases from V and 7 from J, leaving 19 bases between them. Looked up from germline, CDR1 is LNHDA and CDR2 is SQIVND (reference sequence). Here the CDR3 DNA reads TGTGCCAGTACCCCACTCCCTGGGAGGGGTGAAGCTTTCTTT. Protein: CASTPLPGRGEAFF.

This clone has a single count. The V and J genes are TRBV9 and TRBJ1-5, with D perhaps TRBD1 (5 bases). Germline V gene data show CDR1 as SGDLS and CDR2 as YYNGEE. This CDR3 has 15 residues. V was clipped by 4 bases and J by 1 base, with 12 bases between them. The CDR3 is CASSPSRGSNQPQHF. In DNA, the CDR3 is TGTGCCAGCAGCCCTTCTAGGGGAAGCAATCAGCCCCAGCATTTT.

CDR3: CASRSGNIQYF. CDR3 nucleotide sequence: TGTGCCAGCAGGTCAGGAAACATTCAGTACTTC. The chain links TRBV6-5 to TRBJ2-4; D gene uncertain. CDR3 length: 11 residues. The V gene's germline CDR1 is MNHEY and CDR2 SVGAGI. The V gene lost 6 bases and the J gene lost 6 bases, with 6 bases spanning the gap.

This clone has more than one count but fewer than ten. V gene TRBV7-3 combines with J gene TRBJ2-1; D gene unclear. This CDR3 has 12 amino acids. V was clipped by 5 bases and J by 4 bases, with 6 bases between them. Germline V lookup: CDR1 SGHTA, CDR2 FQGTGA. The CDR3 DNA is TGTGCCAGCAGCAACGGTTACAATGAGCAGTTCTTC. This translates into CASSNGYNEQFF.

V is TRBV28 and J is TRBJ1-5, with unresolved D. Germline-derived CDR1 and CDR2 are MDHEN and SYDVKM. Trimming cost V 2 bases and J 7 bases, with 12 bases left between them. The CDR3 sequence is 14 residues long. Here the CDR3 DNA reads TGTGCCAGCAGTTTAGTAGAGAAAATACAGCCCCAGCATTTT. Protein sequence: CASSLVEKIQPQHF.

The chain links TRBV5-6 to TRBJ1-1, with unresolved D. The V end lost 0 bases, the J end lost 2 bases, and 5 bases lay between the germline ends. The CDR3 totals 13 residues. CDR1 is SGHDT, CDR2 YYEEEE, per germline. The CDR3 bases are TGTGCCAGCAGCTTGGTTTCAAACACTGAAGCTTTCTTT. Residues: CASSLVSNTEAFF.

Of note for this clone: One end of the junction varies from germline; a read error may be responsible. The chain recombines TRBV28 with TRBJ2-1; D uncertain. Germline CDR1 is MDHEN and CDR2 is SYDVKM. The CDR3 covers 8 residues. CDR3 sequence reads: CASGLYVF. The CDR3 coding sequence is TGTGCCAGCGGGCTTTACGTCTTC.